The 9 T cell receptor beta chains presented below share a single source sample, sequenced in a study of blood T cell repertoires in COVID-19. Data came from immunoSEQ multiplex PCR; TCRdb stores just in-frame clones and leaves some out. Among roughly 250,000 clones listed, about 80% were seen once. The material sequenced was peripheral blood. These receptors were taken from a woman of 80 years or more with active or convalescent COVID-19.

This clone was detected only a few times. The rearrangement links TRBV4-1 to TRBJ1-3; no clear D. CDR1 is MGHRA, CDR2 YSYEKL, per germline. This CDR3 is 14 amino acids long. Trimming pared 0 bases from V and 2 bases from J, leaving 5 bases between. For the CDR3, the DNA is TGCGCCAGCAGCCAAGAGGCAGCTGGAAACACCATATATTTT. This translates into CASSQEAAGNTIYF.

The rearrangement joins TRBV6-4 to TRBJ1-6, with D perhaps matching TRBD1 (5 bases). CDR1 is MRHNA and CDR2 is SNTAGT in the germline V gene. CDR3 size: 14 residues. V was trimmed by 7 bases and J by 8 bases, leaving 15 bases between them. CDR3 in amino acids: CASKPRSGDSPLHF. The CDR3 DNA is TGTGCCAGCAAACCCCGGTCGGGGGATTCACCCCTCCACTTT.

Written as DNA, the CDR3 is TGTGCCAGCAGCCCAGGGGGGCCTCAGCCCCAGCATTTT. Encoded protein: CASSPGGPQPQHF. The gene calls are TRBV7-9 and TRBJ1-5; 7 positions agree with TRBD1. Germline loops: CDR1 SEHNR, CDR2 FQNEAQ (reference sequence). This CDR3 is 13 amino acids long. J gave up 6 bases and V 5 bases, and 4 bases lay outside the gene matches.

V gene TRBV27 combines with J gene TRBJ1-6; weak D call: TRBD1 (5 bases). Looked up from germline, CDR1 is MNHEY and CDR2 is SMNVEV (reference sequence). The CDR3 length is 17 residues. Trimming shortened V by 2 bases and J by 2 bases, and 13 bases separated the two germline ends. The CDR3 sequence is CASSLRRGSAYNSPLHF. CDR3 coding DNA: TGTGCCAGCAGTTTAAGGAGGGGATCAGCCTATAATTCACCCCTCCACTTT.

The rearrangement links TRBV30 to TRBJ1-1; 8 bases are a match to TRBD1. Losses at the gene ends were 0 bases for V and 6 bases for J; bases not matched to a gene: 18. Germline V CDR1 and CDR2: GTSNPN, SVGIG (reference sequence). The CDR3 is made up of 18 amino acids. The CDR3 sequence is CAWSVTSPNGQGAPEAFF. The CDR3 DNA follows: TGTGCCTGGAGTGTAACGAGTCCAAACGGACAGGGTGCCCCTGAAGCTTTCTTT.

CDR3 sequence reads: CASSRSLTSGEETQYF. The CDR3 DNA is TGTGCCAGCAGTCGAAGCCTGACTAGCGGAGAAGAGACCCAGTACTTC. The V call is TRBV27, the J call TRBJ2-5, with 9 bases lining up with TRBD2. This CDR3 has 16 residues. Trimming cost V 5 bases and J 3 bases; bases outside gene matches: 10. From germline, CDR1 is MNHEY and CDR2 SMNVEV (reference sequence).

The rearrangement joins TRBV27 to TRBJ1-6; the D is unclear. CDR3 length equals 14 residues. Germline V CDR1 and CDR2: MNHEY, SMNVEV (reference sequence). Trimming cost V 2 bases and J 9 bases, with 11 bases left between them. In DNA form, the CDR3 reads TGTGCCAGCAGTTTAAGGAGCCCCTTTTCACCCCTCCACTTT. It codes for CASSLRSPFSPLHF.

The J gene is TRBJ2-1, the V gene TRBV4-1, with 7 bases fitting TRBD2. This CDR3 is 15 amino acids long. The V and J ends lost 2 bases and 4 bases, in that order; junction bases with no gene match: 5. Germline V gene data show CDR1 as MGHRA and CDR2 as YSYEKL. CDR3 nucleotides: TGCGCCAGCAGCCAACAGGTGGGGGGGTACAATGAGCAGTTCTTC. This codes for CASSQQVGGYNEQFF.

This clone was observed a single time. The chain employs TRBV19 and TRBJ2-2, with TRBD2 identical over 9 bases. Looked up from germline, CDR1 is LNHDA and CDR2 is SQIVND (reference sequence). The length of the CDR3 is 17 residues. V dropped 9 bases and J dropped 5; count of bases not matched to a gene: 16. The chain's CDR3 is CASQWGGGRAPTGELFF. In DNA, the CDR3 is TGTGCCAGCCAATGGGGTGGCGGGAGGGCCCCGACCGGGGAGCTGTTTTTT.